The source of this T cell receptor beta chain is a study of a mutant IDH1 vaccine in newly diagnosed glioma. Time point noted: week 47, end of study. Topical imiquimod accompanied each vaccine dose, which consisted of 300 ug of mutant IDH1 20-mer peptide. A note on this clone: Antigen specificity is unknown.

Method: immunoSEQ multiplex PCR; TCRdb's copy keeps in-frame clones and lacks some. The sample has around 84,000 clones, approximately 78% seen once. V lost 0 bases, J lost 3 bases, and 3 bases stayed unmatched. Germline CDR1 reads SEHNR; CDR2 reads FQNEAQ (reference sequence). This CDR3 is built from 17 residues. The sequencing here drew on PBMCs, taken from a glioma patient whose treatment included an IDH1 peptide vaccine. The source of this sequence is a man aged 35-49 years with glioma. The V and J genes are TRBV7-9 and TRBJ2-2; 11 positions agree with TRBD2. For the CDR3, the DNA is TGTGCCAGCAGCTTAGCGACGGGACTAGCGGACACCGGGGAGCTGTTTTTT. It specifies CASSLATGLADTGELFF.